Below, 10 T cell receptor beta chains from the same sample are listed, as sequenced in a study of prognosis after radiotherapy for stage I lung cancer. Multiplex PCR in two rounds served to amplify TCR beta CDR3 from genomic DNA. Each TRBV and TRBJ gene had its own primer in the first PCR round. One entry per CDR3 protein, called by TCRdb with MiXCR from the multiplex PCR reads. Of about 14,000 distinct CDR3 sequences in the sample, roughly 27% were seen once. Sample: PBMCs, taken before or after stereotactic body radiation therapy (not recorded which). The receptors derive from a donor aged 50 or older with non-small cell lung cancer.

To note about this clonotype: Sequence at one end of the junction differs from germline and may be a read error. This chain connects TRBV10-3 to TRBJ2-6; TRBD1 is a possible D gene (5 bases). Germline loops: CDR1 ENHRY, CDR2 SYGVKD. The CDR3 runs to 17 residues. The CDR3 DNA follows: TGTGCCATCAGTGAACAAGGGGCTCGGTCTGGGGCAAACGTCCTGACTTTC. The encoded protein is CAISEQGARSGANVLTF.

This clonotype was recorded many times. The rearrangement joins TRBV30 to TRBJ2-5; 11 bases are a match to TRBD1. CDR1 and CDR2 (germline): GTSNPN, SVGIG (reference sequence). The CDR3 is 13 residues long. V gave up 3 bases and J gave up 5 bases; unmatched junction bases: 2. The CDR3 sequence: CAWRDRGPETQYF. CDR3 sequence (DNA): TGTGCCTGGAGGGACAGGGGGCCGGAGACCCAGTACTTC.

Points on this clonotype: At one end the junction does not follow the germline gene, possibly because of a read error. This rearrangement joins TRBV6-6 to TRBJ1-6; the D is unclear. The CDR3 is 17 residues long. Germline CDR1 and CDR2: MNHNY and SVGAGI (reference sequence). The DNA for the CDR3 is TGTGCCAGCAGTTACTCGGATCCGGCTAACATAAATTCACACCTCCACTTT. The encoded protein is CASSYSDPANINSHLHF.

Points on this clonotype: One end of the junction does not line up with germline, which may come from a read error. The V and J genes are TRBV19 and TRBJ2-2, with D perhaps assigned TRBD1 or TRBD2 (5 bases each). CDR1 LNHDA and CDR2 SQIVND come from the germline V gene (reference sequence). This CDR3 is built from 14 residues. In DNA form, the CDR3 reads TGTGCCAGTGATGCAGGGCCGCACATCGGGGAGCTGTTCTTT. Residues: CASDAGPHIGELFF. Full variable domain (missing parts from reference TRBV19 and TRBJ2-2): DGGITQSPKYLFRKEGQNVTLSCEQNLNHDAMYWYRQDPGQGLRLIYYSQIVNDFQKGDIAEGYSVSREKKESFPLTVTSAQKNPTAFYLCASDAGPHIGELFFGEGSRLTVL.

The rearrangement links TRBV6-1 to TRBJ2-7, with D perhaps matching TRBD1 or TRBD2 (6 bases each). CDR1 is MNHNS, CDR2 SASEGT, per germline. Between the trimmed V and J ends, which lost 7 bases and 2 bases, there was a span of 18 bases. This CDR3 has 15 residues. The DNA for the CDR3 is TGTGCCAGCAAAACTCAGAAGGGGGGCACCTACGAGCAGTACTTC. Translated: CASKTQKGGTYEQYF.

The sample holds many counts of this clonotype. This sequence joins TRBV19 and TRBJ2-6; TRBD1 is a possible D gene (6 bases). V was trimmed by 5 bases and J by 0 bases, leaving 11 bases between them. Germline-derived CDR1 and CDR2 are LNHDA and SQIVND (reference sequence). This CDR3 region has 16 residues. The CDR3 region is CASSEQQGSGANVLTF. The CDR3 DNA reads as TGTGCCAGTAGTGAACAACAGGGCTCTGGGGCCAACGTCCTGACTTTC.

This clonotype was observed a handful of times. Because the CDR3 is missing its conserved closing phenylalanine or tryptophan, this is likely a read error. This sequence joins TRBV28 and TRBJ2-7; no clear D gene. The CDR3 length is 14 residues. V lost 1 base to trimming and J lost 1 base, with 8 bases between them. Germline V gene sequence: CDR1 MDHEN, CDR2 SYDVKM. The chain's CDR3 is CASSLLVGSYEQYS. The CDR3, as DNA: TGTGCCAGCAGTTTATTGGTTGGGTCCTACGAGCAGTACTCC.

This clonotype was counted ten times or more. The chain is built from TRBV2 and TRBJ2-5; possible D gene TRBD2, 7 bases. Germline V gives CDR1 SNHLY, CDR2 FYNNEI. The length of the CDR3 is 18 residues. Trimming stripped 5 bases from V and 6 bases from J, with 28 bases between. CDR3 DNA sequence: TGTGCCAGCAGTTCCCTTACTAGCTACGGGGGGCTCTCCCAGACCCAGTACTTC. Residues: CASSSLTSYGGLSQTQYF.

About this clonotype: A read error is likely here: a far larger clone is one base away. The chain carries TRBV7-2 and TRBJ1-2, with TRBD1 matching over 9 bases. V dropped 5 bases and J dropped 7; count of bases not matched to a gene: 14. The CDR3 is made up of 16 amino acids. Germline V lookup: CDR1 SGHTA, CDR2 FQGNSA. CDR3 residues: CASSTERTGDKRGYTF. As DNA, the CDR3 is TGTGCCAGCAGCACCGAAAGGACAGGGGATAAGCGTGGCTACACCTTC.

This clonotype was counted many times. The J gene is TRBJ2-5, the V gene TRBV2; D perhaps matches TRBD2 (6 bases). The CDR3 is made up of 14 amino acids. Looked up from germline, CDR1 is SNHLY and CDR2 is FYNNEI. Trimming cost V 1 base and J 2 bases, with 8 bases left between them. The DNA of the CDR3 is TGTGCCAGCAGTGAAGTGGGAGGTCAAGAGACCCAGTACTTC. Encoded protein: CASSEVGGQETQYF.